This TCR beta chain is drawn from a study of blood T cell repertoires in COVID-19. About the study: Whether acute or convalescent, the COVID-19 samples came from the United States, Italy and Spain. The analysed material was cDNA or gDNA that came from T cells, B-cell-depleted T cells, or PBMCs.

Germline assignment: CDR1 SNHLY and CDR2 FYNNEI. Trimming left V 6 bases short and J 5 bases short, with 19 bases between. The CDR3 has 15 amino acids. Per the authors' pipeline: Estimates of nucleated cell counts were drawn from the amplification of reference gene primers. Assay: immunoSEQ multiplex PCR; the TCRdb copy retains only in-frame clones and omits some. The V and J calls and clone size come from that table; D and trimming were worked out from the DNA. The table has a few hundred thousand clones, about 86% seen once; the top ten hold just under 2%. The material sequenced was peripheral blood. The chain has TRBV2 and TRBJ1-2; D is ambiguous. This receptor was obtained from a man younger than 40 with active or convalescent COVID-19. CDR3 protein: CASRTSPDRLYGYTF. The CDR3 DNA reads TGTGCCAGCAGAACCTCCCCTGATAGATTGTATGGCTACACCTTC.